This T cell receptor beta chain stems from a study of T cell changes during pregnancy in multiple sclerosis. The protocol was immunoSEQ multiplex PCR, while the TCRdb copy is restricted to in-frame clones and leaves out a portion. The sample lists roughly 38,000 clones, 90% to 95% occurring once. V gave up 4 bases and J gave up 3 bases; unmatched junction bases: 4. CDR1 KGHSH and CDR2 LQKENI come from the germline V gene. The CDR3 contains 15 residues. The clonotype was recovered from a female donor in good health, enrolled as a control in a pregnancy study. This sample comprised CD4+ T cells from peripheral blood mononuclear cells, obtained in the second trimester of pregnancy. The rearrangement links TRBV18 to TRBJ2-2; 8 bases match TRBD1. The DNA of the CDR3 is TGTGCCAGCTCACGCAGGGGGCTGGACACCGGGGAGCTGTTTTTT. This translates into CASSRRGLDTGELFF.